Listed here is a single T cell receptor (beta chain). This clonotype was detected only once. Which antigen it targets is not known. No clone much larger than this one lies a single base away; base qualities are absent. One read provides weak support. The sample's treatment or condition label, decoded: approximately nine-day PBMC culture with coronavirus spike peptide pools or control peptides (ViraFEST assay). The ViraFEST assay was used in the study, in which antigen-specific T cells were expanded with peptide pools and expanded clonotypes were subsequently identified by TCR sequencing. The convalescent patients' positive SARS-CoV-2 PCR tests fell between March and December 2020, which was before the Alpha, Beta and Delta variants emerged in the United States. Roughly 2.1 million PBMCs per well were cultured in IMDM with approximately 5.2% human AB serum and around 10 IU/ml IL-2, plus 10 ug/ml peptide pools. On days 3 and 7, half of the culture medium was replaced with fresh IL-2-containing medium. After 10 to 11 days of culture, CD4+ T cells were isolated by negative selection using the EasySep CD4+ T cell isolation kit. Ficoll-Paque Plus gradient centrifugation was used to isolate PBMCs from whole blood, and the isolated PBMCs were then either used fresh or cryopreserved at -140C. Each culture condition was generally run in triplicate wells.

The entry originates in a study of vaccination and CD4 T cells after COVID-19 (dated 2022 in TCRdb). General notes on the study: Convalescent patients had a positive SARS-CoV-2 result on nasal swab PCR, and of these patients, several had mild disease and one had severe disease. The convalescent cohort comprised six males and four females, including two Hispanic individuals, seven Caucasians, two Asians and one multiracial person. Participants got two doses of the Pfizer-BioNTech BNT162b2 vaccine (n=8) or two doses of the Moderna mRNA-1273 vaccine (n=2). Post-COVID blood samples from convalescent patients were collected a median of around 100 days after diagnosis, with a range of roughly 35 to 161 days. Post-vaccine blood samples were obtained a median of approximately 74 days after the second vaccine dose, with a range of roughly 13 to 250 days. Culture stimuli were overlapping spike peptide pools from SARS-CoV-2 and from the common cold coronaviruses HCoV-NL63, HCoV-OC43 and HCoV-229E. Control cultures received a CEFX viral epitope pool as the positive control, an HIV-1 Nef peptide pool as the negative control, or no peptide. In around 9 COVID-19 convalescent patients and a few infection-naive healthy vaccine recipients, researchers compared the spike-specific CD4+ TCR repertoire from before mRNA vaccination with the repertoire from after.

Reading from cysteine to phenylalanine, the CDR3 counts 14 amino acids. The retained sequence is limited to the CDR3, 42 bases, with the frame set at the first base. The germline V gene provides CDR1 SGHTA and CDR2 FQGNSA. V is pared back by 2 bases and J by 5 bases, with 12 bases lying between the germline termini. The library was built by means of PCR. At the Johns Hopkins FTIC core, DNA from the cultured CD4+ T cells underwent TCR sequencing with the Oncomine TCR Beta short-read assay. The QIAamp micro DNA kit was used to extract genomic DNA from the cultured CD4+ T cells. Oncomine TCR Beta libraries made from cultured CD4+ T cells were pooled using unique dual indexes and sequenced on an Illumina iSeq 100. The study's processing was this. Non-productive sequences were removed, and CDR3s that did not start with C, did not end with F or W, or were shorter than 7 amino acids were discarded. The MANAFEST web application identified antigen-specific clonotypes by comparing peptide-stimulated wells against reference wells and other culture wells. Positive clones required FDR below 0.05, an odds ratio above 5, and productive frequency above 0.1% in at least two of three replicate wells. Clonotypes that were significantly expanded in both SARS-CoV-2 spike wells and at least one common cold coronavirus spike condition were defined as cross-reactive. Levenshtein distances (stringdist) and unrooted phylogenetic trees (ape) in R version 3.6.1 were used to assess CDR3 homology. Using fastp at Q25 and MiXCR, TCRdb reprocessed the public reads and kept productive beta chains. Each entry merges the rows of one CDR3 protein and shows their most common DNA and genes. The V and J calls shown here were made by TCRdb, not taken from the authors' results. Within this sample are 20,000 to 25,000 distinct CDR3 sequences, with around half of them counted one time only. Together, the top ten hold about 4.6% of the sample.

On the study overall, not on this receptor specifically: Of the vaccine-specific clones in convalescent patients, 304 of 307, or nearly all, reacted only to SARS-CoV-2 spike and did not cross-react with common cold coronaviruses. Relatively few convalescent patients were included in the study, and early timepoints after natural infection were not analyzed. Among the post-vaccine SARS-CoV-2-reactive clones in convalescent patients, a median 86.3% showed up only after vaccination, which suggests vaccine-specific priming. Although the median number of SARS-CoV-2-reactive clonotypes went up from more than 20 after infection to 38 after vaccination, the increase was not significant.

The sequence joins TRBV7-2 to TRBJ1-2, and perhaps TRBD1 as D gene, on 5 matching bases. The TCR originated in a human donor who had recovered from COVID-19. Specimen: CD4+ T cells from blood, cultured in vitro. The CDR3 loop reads CASSLIRTNYGYTF. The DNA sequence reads TGTGCCAGCAGCTTAATACGGACAAATTATGGCTACACCTTC.